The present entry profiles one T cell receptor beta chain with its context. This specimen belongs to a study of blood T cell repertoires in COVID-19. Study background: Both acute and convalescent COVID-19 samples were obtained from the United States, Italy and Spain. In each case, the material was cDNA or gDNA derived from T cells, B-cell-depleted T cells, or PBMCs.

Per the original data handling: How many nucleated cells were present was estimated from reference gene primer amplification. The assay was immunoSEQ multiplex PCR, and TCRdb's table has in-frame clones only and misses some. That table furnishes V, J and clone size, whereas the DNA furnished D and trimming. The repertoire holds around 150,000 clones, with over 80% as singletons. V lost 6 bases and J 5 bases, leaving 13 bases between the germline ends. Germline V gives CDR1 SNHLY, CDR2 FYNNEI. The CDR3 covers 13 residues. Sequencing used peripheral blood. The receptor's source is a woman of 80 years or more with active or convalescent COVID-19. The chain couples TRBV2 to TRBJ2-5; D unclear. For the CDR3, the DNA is TGTGCCAGCAGACCCCTACCGTGGGAGACCCAGTACTTC. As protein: CASRPLPWETQYF.